This T cell receptor (beta chain) was sequenced in a study of CD8+ T cells in alopecia areata. Study-wide context: Tofacitinib treatment spanned 6 to 18 months, with 6 months off drug afterward.

Trimming took 7 bases from V and 4 from J; bases not matched to a gene: 3. There are 12 residues in the CDR3. CDR1 and CDR2 from the germline V gene are SQVTM and ANQGSEA. Extracted RNA was reverse transcribed into cDNA, the sequencing template. Assay used: immunoSEQ multiplex PCR; TCRdb lists only in-frame clones, some missing. The sample carries about 160,000 clones, roughly 44% recorded once. This clone appeared a few times. The J gene is TRBJ2-2, the V gene TRBV29-1, with TRBD1 identical over 7 bases. What was sequenced was CD4+ T cells sorted from blood. The sequence came from a human donor with alopecia areata. CDR3 amino acids: CSGNRGTGELFF. For the CDR3, the DNA is TGCAGCGGTAACAGGGGCACCGGGGAGCTGTTTTTT.